These 3 T cell receptor beta chains came from one sample sequenced in a study of vaccination and CD4 T cells after COVID-19. No antigen has been identified for these receptors. Cultured CD4+ T-cell DNA underwent Oncomine TCR Beta short-read sequencing. TCRdb reprocessed the PCR reads via MiXCR and lists one record per CDR3 protein. The sample lists 8,900 or so distinct CDR3 sequences, 30% to 45% occurring once. Treatment denoted: approximately 10-day PBMC culture with coronavirus spike peptide pools or control peptides (ViraFEST assay). The unexposed donor's CD4+ T cells were collected before the COVID-19 pandemic (2011-2018). Sequenced sample: CD4+ T cells from blood, cultured in vitro. The receptors originated from a human donor in good health.

This clonotype appeared a few times. The gene calls are TRBV7-9 and TRBJ1-1, with 10 bases identical to TRBD1. This CDR3 is built from 14 residues. Trimming cost V 5 bases and J 10 bases; bases outside gene matches: 10. Per germline, CDR1 SEHNR and CDR2 FQNEAQ (reference sequence). As DNA, the CDR3 is TGTGCCAGCAGCCTCACCCTGGACAGGGGGTTAGCTTTCTTT. Translating it yields CASSLTLDRGLAFF.

This clonotype was seen more than once but under ten times. This rearrangement joins TRBV11-2 to TRBJ1-1; D remains unclear. CDR1 and CDR2 from the germline V gene are SGHAT and FQNNGV. The CDR3 is 15 residues long. Trimming stripped 5 bases from V and 0 bases from J, with 13 bases between. The CDR3 DNA reads as TGTGCCAGCAGCACCTCCAAGAGTATGAACACTGAAGCTTTCTTT. This gives the protein CASSTSKSMNTEAFF.

This chain uses TRBV2 with TRBJ1-2; 7 bases map to TRBD1. The V and J ends lost 5 bases and 3 bases, in that order; junction bases with no gene match: 6. Germline CDR1 is SNHLY and CDR2 is FYNNEI. CDR3 length: 14 residues. DNA for the CDR3: TGTGCCAGCAGTAAAGACAGGGACTACTATGGCTACACCTTC. This gives the protein CASSKDRDYYGYTF.